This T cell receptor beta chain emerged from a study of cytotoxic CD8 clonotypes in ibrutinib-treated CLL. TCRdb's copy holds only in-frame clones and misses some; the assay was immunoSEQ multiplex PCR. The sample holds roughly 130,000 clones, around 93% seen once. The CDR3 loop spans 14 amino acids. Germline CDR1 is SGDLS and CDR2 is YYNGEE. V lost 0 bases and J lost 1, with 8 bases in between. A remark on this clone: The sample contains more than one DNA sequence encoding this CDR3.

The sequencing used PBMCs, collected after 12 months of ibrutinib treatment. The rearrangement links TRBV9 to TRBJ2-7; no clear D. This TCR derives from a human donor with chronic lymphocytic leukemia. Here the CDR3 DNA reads TGTGCCAGCAGCGTAGGGTCAGGATCCTACGAGCAGTACTTC. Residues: CASSVGSGSYEQYF.